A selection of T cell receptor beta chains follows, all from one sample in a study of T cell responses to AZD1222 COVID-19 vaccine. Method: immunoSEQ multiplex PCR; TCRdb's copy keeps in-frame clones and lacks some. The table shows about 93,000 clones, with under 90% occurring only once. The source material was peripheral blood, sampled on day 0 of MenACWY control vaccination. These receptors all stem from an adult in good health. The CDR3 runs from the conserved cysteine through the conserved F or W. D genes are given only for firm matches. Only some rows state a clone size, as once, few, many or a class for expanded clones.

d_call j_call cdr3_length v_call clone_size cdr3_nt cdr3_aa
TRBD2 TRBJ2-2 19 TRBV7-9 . TGTGCCAGCAGCCCGCGACTAGCGGGGAAATCCACGAACACCGGGGAGCTGTTTTTT CASSPRLAGKSTNTGELFF
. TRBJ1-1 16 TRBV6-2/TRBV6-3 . TGTGCCAGCAGTTCGAAAACTCGGACGGTGAACACTGAAGCTTTCTTT CASSSKTRTVNTEAFF
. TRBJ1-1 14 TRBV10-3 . TGTGCCATCATAGGTCAGGGGATGAACACTGAAGCTTTCTTT CAIIGQGMNTEAFF
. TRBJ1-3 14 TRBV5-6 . TGTGCCAGCAGCTTGCTATGGATTGGAAACACCATATATTTT CASSLLWIGNTIYF
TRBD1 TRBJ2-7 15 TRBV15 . TGTGCCACCAGCAGGCATGACAGGGGGCCGTACGAGCAGTACTTC CATSRHDRGPYEQYF
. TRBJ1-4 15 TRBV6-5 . TGTGCCAGCACGTCTTGGGACGCAACTAATGAAAAACTGTTTTTT CASTSWDATNEKLFF
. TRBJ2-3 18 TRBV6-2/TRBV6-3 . TGTGCCAGCAGTTACGGTCCCACTCGAGGACAACCCACAGATACGCAGTATTTT CASSYGPTRGQPTDTQYF
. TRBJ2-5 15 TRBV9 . TGTGCCAGCAGCGTAGGGGGTTTGGGCCAAGAGACCCAGTACTTC CASSVGGLGQETQYF
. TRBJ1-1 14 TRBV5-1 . TGCGCCAGCAGCTTGGCCTGGGGGAGCACTGAAGCTTTCTTT CASSLAWGSTEAFF
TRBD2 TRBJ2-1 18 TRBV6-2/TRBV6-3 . TGTGCCAGCAGTTACCTAGCGGGGGGGCAAAGCTCCTACAATGAGCAGTTCTTC CASSYLAGGQSSYNEQFF
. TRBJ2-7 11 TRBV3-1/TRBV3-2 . TGTGCCAGCAGCCCGTCCTACGAGCAGTACTTC CASSPSYEQYF
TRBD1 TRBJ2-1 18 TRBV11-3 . TGTGCCAGCAGCTTAAGTCCCACGGGGACAGGAGCCTACAATGAGCAGTTCTTC CASSLSPTGTGAYNEQFF
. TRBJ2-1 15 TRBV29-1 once TGCAGCGTTGAAGATCCGGGACTGGGATACAATGAGCAGTTCTTC CSVEDPGLGYNEQFF
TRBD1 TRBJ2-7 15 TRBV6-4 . TGTGCCAAATTCCCGGGACAGGGGTTCTCCTACGAGCAGTACTTC CAKFPGQGFSYEQYF
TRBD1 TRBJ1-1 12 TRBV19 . TGTGCCAGCCTACAGGGGTACACTGAAGCTTTCTTT CASLQGYTEAFF
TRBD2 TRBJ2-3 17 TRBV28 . TGTGCCAGCAGTTTTGGTCCTAGCGGGGGGGTCACAGATACGCAGTATTTT CASSFGPSGGVTDTQYF
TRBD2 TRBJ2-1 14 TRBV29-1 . TGCAGCGTCCCACTAGCGGGGAGTTACAATGAGCAGTTCTTC CSVPLAGSYNEQFF
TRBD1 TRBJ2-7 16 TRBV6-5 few TGTGCCAGCAGTTACTCTCGGACAGGGGATAGTTACGAGCAGTACTTC CASSYSRTGDSYEQYF
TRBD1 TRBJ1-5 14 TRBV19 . TGTGCCAGTACGGGGGGACAGGACAATCAGCCCCAGCATTTT CASTGGQDNQPQHF
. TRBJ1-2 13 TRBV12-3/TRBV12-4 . TGTGCCAGCAGCCACGGAGGGGTAGAGGGCTACACCTTC CASSHGGVEGYTF
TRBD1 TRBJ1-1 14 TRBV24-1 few TGTGCCACCAGTGACATGACAGGGGACACTGAAGCTTTCTTT CATSDMTGDTEAFF
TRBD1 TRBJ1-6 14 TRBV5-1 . TGCGCCAGCAGCTTGGGACAGGGGGCTTCACCCCTCCACTTT CASSLGQGASPLHF
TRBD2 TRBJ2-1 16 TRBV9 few TGTGCCAGCAGCCCCCTGAGCGGGGGGGCCGCCAATGAGCAGTTCTTC CASSPLSGGAANEQFF
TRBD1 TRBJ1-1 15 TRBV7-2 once TGTGCCAGCAGCGTACGACAGGGGAGGGACACTGAAGCTTTCTTT CASSVRQGRDTEAFF
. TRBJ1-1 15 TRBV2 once TGTGCCAGCACCCTAACAGGACGGCCGAACACTGAAGCTTTCTTT CASTLTGRPNTEAFF
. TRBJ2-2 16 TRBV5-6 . TGTGCCAGCAGCTTGGAAGGCCTAACGAACAGCGGGGAGCTGTTTTTT CASSLEGLTNSGELFF
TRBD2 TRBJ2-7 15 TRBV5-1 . TGCGCCAGCAGCTTGGGACTAGCAGGCTCCTACGAGCAGTACTTC CASSLGLAGSYEQYF
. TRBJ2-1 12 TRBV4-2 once TGTGCCAGCAGTTCAACCTACAATGAGCAGTTCTTC CASSSTYNEQFF
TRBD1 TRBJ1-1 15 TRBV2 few TGTGCCAGCACTGCCCCGGGACAGATGAACACTGAAGCTTTCTTT CASTAPGQMNTEAFF
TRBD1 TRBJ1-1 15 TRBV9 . TGTGCCAGCAGCGCCCTGGGACAGGGGAGGACTGAAGCTTTCTTT CASSALGQGRTEAFF
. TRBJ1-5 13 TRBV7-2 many TGTGCCAGCAGCTTAGGGGTTAATCAGCCCCAGCATTTT CASSLGVNQPQHF